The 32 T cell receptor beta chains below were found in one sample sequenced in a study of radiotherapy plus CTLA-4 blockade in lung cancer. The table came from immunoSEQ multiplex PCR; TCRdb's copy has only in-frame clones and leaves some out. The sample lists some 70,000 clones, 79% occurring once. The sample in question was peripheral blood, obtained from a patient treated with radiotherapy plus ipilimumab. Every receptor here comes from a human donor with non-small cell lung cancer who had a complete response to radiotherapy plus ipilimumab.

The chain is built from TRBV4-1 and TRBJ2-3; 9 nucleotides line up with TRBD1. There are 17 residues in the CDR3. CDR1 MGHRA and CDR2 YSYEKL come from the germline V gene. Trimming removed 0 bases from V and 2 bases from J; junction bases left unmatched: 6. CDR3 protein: CASSQEGTGSDTDTQYF. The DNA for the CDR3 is TGCGCCAGCAGCCAAGAGGGGACAGGGTCTGACACAGATACGCAGTATTTT.

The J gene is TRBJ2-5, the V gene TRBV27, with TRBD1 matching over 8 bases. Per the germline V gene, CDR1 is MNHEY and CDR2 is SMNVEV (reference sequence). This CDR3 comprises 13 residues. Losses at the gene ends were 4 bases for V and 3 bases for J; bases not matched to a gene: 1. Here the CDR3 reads CASSWTGKETQYF. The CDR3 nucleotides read TGTGCCAGCAGTTGGACAGGGAAAGAGACCCAGTACTTC.

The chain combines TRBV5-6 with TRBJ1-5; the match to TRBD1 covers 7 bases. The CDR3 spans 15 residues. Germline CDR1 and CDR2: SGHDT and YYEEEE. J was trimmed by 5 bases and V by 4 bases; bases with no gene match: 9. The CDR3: CASSDRDSAHQPQHF. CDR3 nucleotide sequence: TGTGCCAGCAGCGACCGGGACAGTGCCCATCAGCCCCAGCATTTT.

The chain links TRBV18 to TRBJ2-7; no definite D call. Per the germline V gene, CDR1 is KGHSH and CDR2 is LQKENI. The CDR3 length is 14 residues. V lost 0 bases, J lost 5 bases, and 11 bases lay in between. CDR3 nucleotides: TGTGCCAGCTCACCACCGAGGAGTTCCCACGAGCAGTACGTC. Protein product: CASSPPRSSHEQYV.

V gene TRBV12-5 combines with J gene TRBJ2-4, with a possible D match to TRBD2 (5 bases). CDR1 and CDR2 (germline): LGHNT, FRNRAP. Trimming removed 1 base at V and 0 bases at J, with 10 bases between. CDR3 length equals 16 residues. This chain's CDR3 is CASGLDGGLAKNIQYF. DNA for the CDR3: TGTGCTAGTGGTTTGGACGGCGGACTAGCCAAAAACATTCAGTACTTC.

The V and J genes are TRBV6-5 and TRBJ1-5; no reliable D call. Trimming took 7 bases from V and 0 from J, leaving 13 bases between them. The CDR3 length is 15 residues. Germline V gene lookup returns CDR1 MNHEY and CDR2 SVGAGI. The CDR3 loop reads CASTHRGDSNQPQHF. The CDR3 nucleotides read TGTGCCAGCACCCATCGTGGCGATAGCAATCAGCCCCAGCATTTT.

The CDR3 loop reads CASSEGTGVAGANVLTF. In nucleotides, the CDR3 is TGTGCCAGCAGCGAGGGGACAGGGGTTGCTGGGGCCAACGTCCTGACTTTC. This chain uses TRBV9 with TRBJ2-6; 10 bases match TRBD1. CDR1 and CDR2 (germline): SGDLS, YYNGEE. With 3 bases clipped from V and 2 bases from J, the junction kept 5 bases outside the gene matches. The CDR3 covers 17 residues.

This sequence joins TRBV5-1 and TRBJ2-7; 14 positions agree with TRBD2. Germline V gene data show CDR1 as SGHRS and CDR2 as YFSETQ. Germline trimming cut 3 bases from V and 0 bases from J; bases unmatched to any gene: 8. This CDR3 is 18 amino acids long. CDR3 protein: CASSSGLAGGPSSYEQYF. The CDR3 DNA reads TGCGCCAGCAGCTCCGGACTAGCGGGGGGCCCTAGCTCCTACGAGCAGTACTTC.

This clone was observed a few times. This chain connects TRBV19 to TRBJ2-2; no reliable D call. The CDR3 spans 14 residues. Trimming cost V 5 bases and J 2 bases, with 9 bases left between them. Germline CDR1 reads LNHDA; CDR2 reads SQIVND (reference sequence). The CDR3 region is CASSAKINTGELFF. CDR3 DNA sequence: TGTGCCAGTAGTGCAAAGATCAACACCGGGGAGCTGTTTTTT.

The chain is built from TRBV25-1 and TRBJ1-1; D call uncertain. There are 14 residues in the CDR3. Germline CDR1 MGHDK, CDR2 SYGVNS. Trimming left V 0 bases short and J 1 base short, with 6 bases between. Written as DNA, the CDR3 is TGTGCCAGCAGTGAATATATAGAGAACACTGAAGCTTTCTTT. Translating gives CASSEYIENTEAFF.

CDR3 sequence: CASSLVEEPYNEQFF. The CDR3 DNA is TGTGCCAGCAGCTTAGTGGAGGAACCCTACAATGAGCAGTTCTTC. The chain uses TRBV7-9 and TRBJ2-1; D is possibly TRBD2 (5 bases). Germline V CDR1 and CDR2: SEHNR, FQNEAQ (reference sequence). V was clipped by 1 base and J by 2 bases, with 9 bases between them. The CDR3 spans 15 residues.

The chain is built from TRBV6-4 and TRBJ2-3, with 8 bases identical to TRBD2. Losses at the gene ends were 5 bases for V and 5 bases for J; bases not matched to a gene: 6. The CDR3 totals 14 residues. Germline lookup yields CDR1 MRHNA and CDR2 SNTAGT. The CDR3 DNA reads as TGTGCCAGCAGTTTAATAGCGGGGATAGATACGCAGTATTTT. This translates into CASSLIAGIDTQYF.

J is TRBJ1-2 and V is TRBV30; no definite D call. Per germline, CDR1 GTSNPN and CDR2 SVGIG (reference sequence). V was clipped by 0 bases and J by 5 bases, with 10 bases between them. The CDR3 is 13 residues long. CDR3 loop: CAWSVQLQYGYTF. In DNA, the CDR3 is TGTGCCTGGAGTGTACAGCTTCAATATGGCTACACCTTC.

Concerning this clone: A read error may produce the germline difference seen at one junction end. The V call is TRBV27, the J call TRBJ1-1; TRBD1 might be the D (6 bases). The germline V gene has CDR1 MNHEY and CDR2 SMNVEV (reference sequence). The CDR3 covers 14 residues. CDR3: CASNSGAGNPEAFF. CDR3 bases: TGTGCCAGCAACTCGGGGGCTGGGAACCCTGAAGCTTTCTTT.

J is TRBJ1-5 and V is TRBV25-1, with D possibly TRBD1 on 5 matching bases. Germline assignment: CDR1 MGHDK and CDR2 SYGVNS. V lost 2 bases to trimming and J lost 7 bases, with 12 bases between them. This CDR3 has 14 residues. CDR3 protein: CASSEQQVNQPQHF. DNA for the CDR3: TGTGCCAGCAGTGAACAACAGGTAAACCAGCCCCAGCATTTT.

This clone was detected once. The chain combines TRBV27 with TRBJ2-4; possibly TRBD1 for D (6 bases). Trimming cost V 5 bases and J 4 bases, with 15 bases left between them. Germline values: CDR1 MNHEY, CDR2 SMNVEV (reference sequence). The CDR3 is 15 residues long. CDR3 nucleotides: TGTGCCAGCAGTGACGCAGGGGTCGGGAAAAACATTCAGTACTTC. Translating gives CASSDAGVGKNIQYF.

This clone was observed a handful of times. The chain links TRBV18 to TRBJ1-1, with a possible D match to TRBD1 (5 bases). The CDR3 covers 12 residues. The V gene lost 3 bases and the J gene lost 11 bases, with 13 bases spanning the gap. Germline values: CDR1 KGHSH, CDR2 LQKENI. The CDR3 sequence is CASSPGEVTAFF. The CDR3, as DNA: TGTGCCAGCTCACCGGGGGAGGTGACGGCTTTCTTT.

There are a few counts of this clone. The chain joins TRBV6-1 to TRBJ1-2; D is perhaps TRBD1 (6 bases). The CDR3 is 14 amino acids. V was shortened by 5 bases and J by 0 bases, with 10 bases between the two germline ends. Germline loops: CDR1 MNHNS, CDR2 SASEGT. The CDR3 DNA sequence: TGTGCCAGCAGTATCAGGGGAGCTAACTATGGCTACACCTTC. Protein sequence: CASSIRGANYGYTF.

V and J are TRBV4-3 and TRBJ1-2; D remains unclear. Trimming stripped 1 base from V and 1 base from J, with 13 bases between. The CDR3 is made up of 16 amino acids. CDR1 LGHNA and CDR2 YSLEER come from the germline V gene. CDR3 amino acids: CASSQVSGFFNYGYTF. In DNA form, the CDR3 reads TGCGCCAGCAGCCAAGTAAGCGGATTCTTTAACTATGGCTACACCTTC.

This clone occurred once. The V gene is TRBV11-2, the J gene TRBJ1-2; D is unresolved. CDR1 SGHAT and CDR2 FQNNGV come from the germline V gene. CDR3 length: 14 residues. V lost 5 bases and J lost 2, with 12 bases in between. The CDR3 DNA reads TGTGCCAGCAGCCACCACGGACGGAACTATGGCTACACCTTC. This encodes CASSHHGRNYGYTF.

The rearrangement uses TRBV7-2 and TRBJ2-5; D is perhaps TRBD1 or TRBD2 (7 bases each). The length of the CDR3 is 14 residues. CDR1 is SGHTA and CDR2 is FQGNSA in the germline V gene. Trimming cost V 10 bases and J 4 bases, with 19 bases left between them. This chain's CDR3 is CATQGGAVGETQYF. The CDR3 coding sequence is TGTGCCACCCAGGGGGGGGCCGTTGGAGAGACCCAGTACTTC.

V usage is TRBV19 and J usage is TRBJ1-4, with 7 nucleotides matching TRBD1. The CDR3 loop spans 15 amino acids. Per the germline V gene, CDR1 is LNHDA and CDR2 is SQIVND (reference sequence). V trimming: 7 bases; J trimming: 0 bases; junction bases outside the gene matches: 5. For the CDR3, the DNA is TGTGCCAGTAAACTCCAGGGGGCAACTAATGAAAAACTGTTTTTT. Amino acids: CASKLQGATNEKLFF.

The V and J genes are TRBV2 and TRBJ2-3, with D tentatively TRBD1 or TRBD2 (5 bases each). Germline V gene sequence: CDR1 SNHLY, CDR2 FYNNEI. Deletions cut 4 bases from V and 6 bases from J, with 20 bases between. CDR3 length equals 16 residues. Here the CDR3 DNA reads TGTGCCAGCAGTGGGGGTAAGGGGAGAGGTGCGGATACGCAGTATTTT. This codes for CASSGGKGRGADTQYF. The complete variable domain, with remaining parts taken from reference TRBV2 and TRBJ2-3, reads EPEVTQTPSHQVTQMGQEVILRCVPISNHLYFYWYRQILGQKVEFLVSFYNNEISEKSEIFDDQFSVERPDGSNFTLKIRSTKLEDSAMYFCASSGGKGRGADTQYFGPGTRLTVL.

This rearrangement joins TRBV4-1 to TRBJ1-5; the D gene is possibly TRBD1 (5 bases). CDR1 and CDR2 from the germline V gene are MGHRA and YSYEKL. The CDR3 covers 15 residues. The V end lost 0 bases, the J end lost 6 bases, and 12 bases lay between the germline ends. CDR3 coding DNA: TGCGCCAGCAGCCAAGATCGGGCAGGGACTCAGCCCCAGCATTTT. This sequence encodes CASSQDRAGTQPQHF.

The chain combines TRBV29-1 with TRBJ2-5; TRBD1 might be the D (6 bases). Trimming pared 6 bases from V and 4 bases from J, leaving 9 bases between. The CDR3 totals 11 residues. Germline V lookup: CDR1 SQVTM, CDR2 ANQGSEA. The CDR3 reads CSVQQGETQYF. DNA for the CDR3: TGCAGCGTGCAACAGGGAGAGACCCAGTACTTC.

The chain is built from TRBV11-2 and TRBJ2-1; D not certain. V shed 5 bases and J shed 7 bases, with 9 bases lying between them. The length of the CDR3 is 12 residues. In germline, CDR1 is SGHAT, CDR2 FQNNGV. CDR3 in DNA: TGTGCCAGCAGCCCCGTCAGGAATGAGCAGTTCTTC. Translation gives CASSPVRNEQFF.

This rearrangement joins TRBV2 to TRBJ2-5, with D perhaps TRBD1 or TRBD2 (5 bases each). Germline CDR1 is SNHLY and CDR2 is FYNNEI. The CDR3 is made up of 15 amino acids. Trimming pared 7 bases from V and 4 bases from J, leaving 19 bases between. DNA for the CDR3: TGTGCCAGCACTGATGGGCAGGGACGGGCAGAGACCCAGTACTTC. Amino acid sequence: CASTDGQGRAETQYF.

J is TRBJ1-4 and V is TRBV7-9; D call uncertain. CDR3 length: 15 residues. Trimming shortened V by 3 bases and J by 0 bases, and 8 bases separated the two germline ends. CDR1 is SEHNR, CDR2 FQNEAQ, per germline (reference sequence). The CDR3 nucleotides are TGTGCCAGCAGCTTTGCGAGAGCAACTAATGAAAAACTGTTTTTT. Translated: CASSFARATNEKLFF. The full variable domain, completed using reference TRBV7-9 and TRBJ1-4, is DTGVSQNPRHKITKRGQNVTFRCDPISEHNRLYWYRQTLGQGPEFLTYFQNEAQLEKSRLLSDRFSAERPKGSFSTLEIQRTEQGDSAMYLCASSFARATNEKLFFGSGTQLSVL.

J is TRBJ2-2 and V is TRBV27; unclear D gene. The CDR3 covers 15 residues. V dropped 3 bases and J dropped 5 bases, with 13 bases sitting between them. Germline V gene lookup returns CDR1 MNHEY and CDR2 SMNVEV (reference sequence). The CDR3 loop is CASSFQQQETGELFF. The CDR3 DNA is TGTGCCAGCAGTTTTCAGCAGCAGGAGACCGGGGAGCTGTTTTTT.

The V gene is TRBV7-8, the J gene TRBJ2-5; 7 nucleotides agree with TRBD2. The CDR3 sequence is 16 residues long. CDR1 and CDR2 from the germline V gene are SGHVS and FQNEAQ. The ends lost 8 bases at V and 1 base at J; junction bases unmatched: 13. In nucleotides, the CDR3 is TGTGCCAGCCGCAGATCCGGGGCGGGGGTCCAAGAGACCCAGTACTTC. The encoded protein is CASRRSGAGVQETQYF.

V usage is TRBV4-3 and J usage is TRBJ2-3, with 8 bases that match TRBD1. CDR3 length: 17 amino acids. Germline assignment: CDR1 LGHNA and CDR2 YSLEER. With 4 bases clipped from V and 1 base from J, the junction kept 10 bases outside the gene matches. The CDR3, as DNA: TGCGCCAGCAGCCCAAGTAGACAGGGGAGGCGCACAGATACGCAGTATTTT. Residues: CASSPSRQGRRTDTQYF.

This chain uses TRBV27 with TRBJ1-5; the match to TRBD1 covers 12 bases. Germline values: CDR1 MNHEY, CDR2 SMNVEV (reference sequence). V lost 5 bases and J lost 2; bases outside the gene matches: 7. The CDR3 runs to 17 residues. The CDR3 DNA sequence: TGTGCCAGCAGTCGAGGGACAGGGGGCGCGGGCAATCAGCCCCAGCATTTT. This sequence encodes CASSRGTGGAGNQPQHF.